The 3 T cell receptor beta chains in this list originate from one sample, sequenced in a study of long-term antiretroviral therapy in people with HIV. With survey level as its setting, the immunoSEQ assay was v3.0. Data came from immunoSEQ multiplex PCR; TCRdb stores just in-frame clones and leaves some out. Among about 21,000 clones listed, 65% to 80% were seen once. Sequencing was performed on unsorted PBMCs, taken 0.5 years before starting antiretroviral therapy. These receptors originate from a young man with HIV.

The rearrangement joins TRBV5-1 to TRBJ2-7; possibly TRBD1 for D (6 bases). Germline loops: CDR1 SGHRS, CDR2 YFSETQ. The CDR3 has 14 residues. Trimming took off 0 bases at V and 2 bases at J, with 9 bases between the two ends. The CDR3 reads CASSLVGGAYEQYF. The CDR3 DNA sequence: TGCGCCAGCAGCTTGGTTGGGGGCGCCTACGAGCAGTACTTC.

In this sample, this clone turned up once. The gene calls are TRBV5-1 and TRBJ1-1, with 9 bases matching TRBD1. CDR3 length: 18 amino acids. CDR1 and CDR2 from the germline V gene are SGHRS and YFSETQ. V shed 5 bases, J shed 0 bases, and the junction held 14 bases outside the gene matches. As DNA, the CDR3 is TGCGCCAGCAGGTTAACCGGGACAGGGATCATGATGAACACTGAAGCTTTCTTT. Protein product: CASRLTGTGIMMNTEAFF. Drawing the rest from reference TRBV5-1 and TRBJ1-1, the complete variable domain is KAGVTQTPRYLIKTRGQQVTLSCSPISGHRSVSWYQQTPGQGLQFLFEYFSETQRNKGNFPGRFSGRQFSNSRSEMNVSTLELGDSALYLCASRLTGTGIMMNTEAFFGQGTRLTVV.

This rearrangement joins TRBV11-2 to TRBJ1-2, with 8 nucleotides matching TRBD1. This CDR3 is 17 amino acids long. The V gene end was trimmed by 5 bases and the J gene end by 4 bases; junction bases not matched to a gene: 15. From germline, CDR1 is SGHAT and CDR2 FQNNGV. The DNA for the CDR3 is TGTGCCAGCAGCGACACAGGGGGTAGCCAAGAGAGCTATGGCTACACCTTC. It translates to CASSDTGGSQESYGYTF.